Presented here are 30 T cell receptor beta chains from one specimen sequenced in a study of blood T cells in healthy people across ages. A second PCR of roughly 7 to 11 cycles used a sample-barcoded 5' primer and a J-beta primer mix. TCRdb re-called the 5' RACE reads through MiXCR, storing one row per CDR3 protein. This sample carries about 670,000 distinct CDR3 sequences, under 65% of them seen once, and the ten largest clones take approximately 13%. The material sequenced was blood. The receptor source for this set is a woman of 80 years or more in good health.

Turning to this clonotype: This sequence may be a read error, since a much larger clone differs from it by one base. The chain carries TRBV12-3 or TRBV12-4 and TRBJ2-1; 10 bases match TRBD1. This CDR3 is 17 amino acids long. This chain's CDR3 is CAGSSQTGTGVTMKQFF. In DNA form, the CDR3 reads TGTGCCGGCAGTTCCCAGACCGGGACAGGGGTTACAATGAAGCAGTTCTTC.

In this sample, this clonotype turned up many times. V and J are TRBV3-1 and TRBJ2-1; 11 bases agree with TRBD2. This CDR3 spans 16 amino acids. The ends lost 1 base at V and 7 bases at J; junction bases unmatched: 6. Germline values: CDR1 LGHDT, CDR2 YNNKEL (reference sequence). The chain's CDR3 is CASSQGLRLAGNEQFF. The CDR3 DNA reads as TGTGCCAGCAGCCAAGGTTTGAGACTAGCGGGAAATGAGCAGTTCTTC.

This clonotype was seen repeatedly, ten times or more. The V and J genes are TRBV6-4 and TRBJ1-2, with D tentatively TRBD1 (5 bases). The CDR3 extends over 15 amino acids. The germline V gene encodes CDR1 MRHNA and CDR2 SNTAGT. The germline V and J ends were trimmed by 8 bases and 5 bases, with 21 bases remaining between them. The CDR3 region is CASSEGWGPEYGYTF. The CDR3 DNA is TGTGCCAGCTCCGAGGGGTGGGGCCCTGAGTATGGCTACACCTTC.

This clonotype was picked up a small number of times. The rearrangement joins TRBV7-8 to TRBJ1-1; no clear D. The CDR3 is made up of 13 amino acids. The V gene lost 2 bases and the J gene lost 2 bases, with 6 bases spanning the gap. Germline V CDR1 and CDR2: SGHVS, FQNEAQ. The CDR3 spells CASSLLPNTEAFF. The CDR3 coding sequence is TGTGCCAGCAGCTTACTCCCAAACACTGAAGCTTTCTTT. Using reference TRBV7-8 and TRBJ1-1 for the parts outside the CDR3, the full variable domain is GAGVSQSPRYKVAKRGQDVALRCDPISGHVSLFWYQQALGQGPEFLTYFQNEAQLDKSGLPSDRFFAERPEGSVSTLKIQRTQQEDSAVYLCASSLLPNTEAFFGQGTRLTVV.

The chain employs TRBV25-1 and TRBJ1-2, with TRBD1 matching 9 bases. This CDR3 has 12 amino acids. V shed 7 bases, J shed 6 bases, and the junction held 3 bases outside the gene matches. In germline, CDR1 is MGHDK, CDR2 SYGVNS. DNA for the CDR3: TGTGCCAGCAACACAGGGGGCGATGGCTACACCTTC. Protein product: CASNTGGDGYTF.

The CDR3 nucleotides read TGTGCCAGCAGTCTCACTAGCGGCTTCTCCTACGAGCAGTACTTC. It is translated as CASSLTSGFSYEQYF. The J gene is TRBJ2-7, the V gene TRBV27; 8 nucleotides agree with TRBD2. This CDR3 region has 15 residues. V lost 5 bases and J lost 0; bases outside the gene matches: 6. CDR1 is MNHEY, CDR2 SMNVEV, per germline (reference sequence).

This clonotype was picked up many times. The chain uses TRBV14 and TRBJ2-7; the D gene is possibly TRBD1 (5 bases). CDR3 length: 14 amino acids. The V end lost 5 bases, the J end lost 7 bases, and 18 bases lay between the germline ends. CDR1 and CDR2 from the germline V gene are SGHDN and FVKESK. CDR3 nucleotides: TGTGCCAGCAGCTTACTGACCTCAAAGGGGGAGCAGTACTTC. It is translated as CASSLLTSKGEQYF. Using reference TRBV14 and TRBJ2-7 for the parts outside the CDR3, the full variable domain is EAGVTQFPSHSVIEKGQTVTLRCDPISGHDNLYWYRRVMGKEIKFLLHFVKESKQDESGMPNNRFLAERTGGTYSTLKVQPAELEDSGVYFCASSLLTSKGEQYFGPGTRLTVT.

This clonotype was counted many times. CDR3 residues: CASRNRGGYGYTF. The CDR3 DNA is TGTGCCAGCAGGAACAGGGGCGGGTATGGCTACACCTTC. The V call is TRBV12-3 or TRBV12-4, the J call TRBJ1-2, with 7 bases that match TRBD1. With V trimmed by 6 bases and J by 5 bases, 6 bases remained unmatched. The CDR3 spans 13 residues.

This clonotype was picked up many times. The chain joins TRBV2 to TRBJ2-3; D ambiguous. V was trimmed by 5 bases and J by 0 bases, leaving 15 bases between them. This CDR3 has 16 amino acids. Germline CDR1 SNHLY, CDR2 FYNNEI. The CDR3 spells CASSSPSPFSTDTQYF. CDR3 nucleotides: TGTGCCAGCAGTTCCCCGTCTCCTTTTAGCACAGATACGCAGTATTTT.

J is TRBJ2-1 and V is TRBV20-1, with 12 positions matching TRBD2. CDR3 size: 12 residues. The trim removed 6 bases at V and 14 bases at J, leaving 8 bases unmatched. Germline V gives CDR1 DFQATT, CDR2 SNEGSKA (reference sequence). The CDR3 bases are TGCAGTGCCCCGACTAGCGGGAGTCAGGAGTTCTTC. As protein: CSAPTSGSQEFF.

This clonotype occurred many times. This sequence joins TRBV9 and TRBJ2-1; 7 nucleotides line up with TRBD2. CDR3 length: 15 amino acids. Germline V gene lookup returns CDR1 SGDLS and CDR2 YYNGEE. After removal of 0 bases from V and 4 bases from J, the junction contained 4 bases not matched to a gene. The CDR3 DNA reads as TGTGCCAGCAGCGTAGCGGGGAGGGGATACAATGAGCAGTTCTTC. It yields the protein CASSVAGRGYNEQFF.

The chain links TRBV6-5 to TRBJ2-3; no firm D call. The length of the CDR3 is 16 residues. Trimming shortened V by 0 bases and J by 3 bases, and 13 bases separated the two germline ends. CDR1 is MNHEY and CDR2 is SVGAGI in the germline V gene. The CDR3 spells CASSYSSAPGTDTQYF. CDR3 coding DNA: TGTGCCAGCAGTTACTCATCCGCTCCCGGGACAGATACGCAGTATTTT.

The chain combines TRBV12-3 or TRBV12-4 with TRBJ1-5, with TRBD1 as a possible D gene (6 bases). CDR3 length: 17 amino acids. The V gene lost 1 base and the J gene lost 0 bases, with 13 bases spanning the gap. The chain's CDR3 is CASSLDQGSISNQPQHF. The CDR3 nucleotides read TGTGCCAGCAGTTTAGATCAGGGGAGTATTAGCAATCAGCCCCAGCATTTT.

This clonotype was observed a handful of times. The rearrangement joins TRBV3-1 to TRBJ2-1; D remains unclear. CDR1 and CDR2 (germline): LGHDT, YNNKEL (reference sequence). Trimming removed 0 bases at V and 6 bases at J, with 15 bases between. The CDR3 extends over 16 amino acids. For the CDR3, the DNA is TGTGCCAGCAGCCAAGATACAGTGGTCTTAGGCAATGAGCAGTTCTTC. Translation gives CASSQDTVVLGNEQFF.

The chain links TRBV9 to TRBJ2-5; D is possibly TRBD1 (5 bases). This CDR3 spans 13 amino acids. V lost 7 bases and J 5 bases, leaving 15 bases between the germline ends. The germline CDR1 and CDR2 sequences are SGDLS and YYNGEE. The CDR3: CASGARLEETQYF. The CDR3 bases are TGTGCCAGCGGGGCCCGATTGGAGGAGACCCAGTACTTC.

Many counts were recorded for this clonotype. The rearrangement links TRBV11-2 to TRBJ1-2; no definite D call. Between the trimmed V and J ends, which lost 1 base and 4 bases, there was a span of 7 bases. From germline, CDR1 is SGHAT and CDR2 FQNNGV. The CDR3 consists of 13 residues. The CDR3 DNA reads as TGTGCCAGCAGCTTAGCCGAGCGCTATGGCTACACCTTC. Translating it yields CASSLAERYGYTF. Looking up the rest from reference TRBV11-2 and TRBJ1-2 gives the full variable domain: EAGVAQSPRYKIIEKRQSVAFWCNPISGHATLYWYQQILGQGPKLLIQFQNNGVVDDSQLPKDRFSAERLKGVDSTLKIQPAKLEDSAVYLCASSLAERYGYTFGSGTRLTVV.

This clonotype occurred many times. The rearrangement joins TRBV3-1 to TRBJ1-2; 7 nucleotides line up with TRBD1. Trimming cost V 6 bases and J 8 bases; bases outside gene matches: 3. This CDR3 is built from 11 residues. Per the germline V gene, CDR1 is LGHDT and CDR2 is YNNKEL (reference sequence). The CDR3 loop reads CASSQGGGYTF. Here the CDR3 DNA reads TGTGCCAGCAGTCAGGGGGGCGGCTACACCTTC.

This clonotype was picked up many times. The chain links TRBV9 to TRBJ2-1; D is uncertain. V lost 5 bases, J lost 4 bases, and 13 bases lay in between. Germline-derived CDR1 and CDR2 are SGDLS and YYNGEE. This CDR3 region has 14 residues. CDR3 loop: CASSWWAEYNEQFF. CDR3 DNA sequence: TGTGCCAGCAGTTGGTGGGCTGAATACAATGAGCAGTTCTTC.

This clonotype appeared many times. This chain uses TRBV20-1 with TRBJ2-3, with TRBD2 matching over 11 bases. After removal of 2 bases from V and 0 bases from J, the junction contained 7 bases not matched to a gene. CDR3 size: 17 residues. Germline V lookup: CDR1 DFQATT, CDR2 SNEGSKA (reference sequence). The DNA of the CDR3 is TGCAGTGCTAGACGGGCTAGCGGGAGGAAAAGCACAGATACGCAGTATTTT. Residues: CSARRASGRKSTDTQYF.

This clonotype was picked up many times. The junction departs from the called germline gene at one end, perhaps through a read error. The DNA of the CDR3 is TGTGCAAGCAGCTCCTACAGGGTTAATTCACCCCTCCACTTT. Its protein product is CASSSYRVNSPLHF. J is TRBJ1-6 and V is TRBV7-2; D perhaps matches TRBD1 (6 bases). Germline V gene lookup returns CDR1 SGHTA and CDR2 FQGNSA. The CDR3 covers 14 residues. Looking up the rest from reference TRBV7-2 and TRBJ1-6 gives the full variable domain: GAGVSQSPSNKVTEKGKDVELRCDPISGHTALYWYRQSLGQGLEFLIYFQGNSAPDKSGLPSDRFSAERTGGSVSTLTIQRTQQEDSAVYLCASSSYRVNSPLHFGNGTRLTVT.

This clonotype was recorded many times. One end of the junction is discordant with germline, which a read error may explain. The V gene is TRBV29-1, the J gene TRBJ2-5, with TRBD1 identical over 9 bases. CDR3 length equals 15 residues. Germline values: CDR1 SQVTM, CDR2 ANQGSEA. CDR3 amino acids: CSVEGDRAGRETQYF. The CDR3 nucleotides are TGCAGCGTCGAAGGGGACAGGGCGGGACGGGAGACCCAGTACTTC.

Only a few counts were recorded for this clonotype. Since a much larger clone is just one base distant, this may be a read error. The rearrangement uses TRBV29-1 and TRBJ2-5; 9 bases match TRBD1. CDR3 size: 14 residues. Germline values: CDR1 SQVTM, CDR2 ANQGSEA. V lost 7 bases, J lost 11 bases, and 17 bases stayed unmatched. DNA for the CDR3: TGCAGCGCCCGCCGGGACAGGGAGTACAATGAGCAGTACTTC. The encoded protein is CSARRDREYNEQYF.

The rearrangement links TRBV12-3 or TRBV12-4 to TRBJ1-2; a weak D match, TRBD1 (5 bases). V was cut by 3 bases and J by 9 bases, with 11 bases left in between. This CDR3 spans 12 amino acids. CDR3 sequence reads: CASSFPSGSYTF. The CDR3 nucleotides are TGTGCCAGCAGTTTCCCTTCAGGGAGCTACACCTTC.

V is TRBV20-1 and J is TRBJ2-3; TRBD2 aligns across 7 bases. The CDR3 sequence is 13 residues long. Germline values: CDR1 DFQATT, CDR2 SNEGSKA (reference sequence). CDR3 DNA sequence: TGCACCGAGCCGGGGGGATCCACAGATACGCAGTATTTT. Translated: CTEPGGSTDTQYF.

The CDR3 is CASKTGGTNEKLFF. Written as DNA, the CDR3 is TGTGCCAGCAAGACCGGAGGAACTAATGAAAAACTGTTTTTT. The chain uses TRBV6-5 and TRBJ1-4; no clear D gene. There are 14 residues in the CDR3. Germline CDR1 reads MNHEY; CDR2 reads SVGAGI. V dropped 7 bases and J dropped 1 base, with 10 bases sitting between them.

The chain links TRBV7-9 to TRBJ2-1, with D perhaps TRBD1 (6 bases). Germline V gives CDR1 SEHNR, CDR2 FQNEAQ (reference sequence). The V and J ends lost 5 bases and 8 bases respectively, with 16 bases between them. This CDR3 has 14 residues. CDR3 protein: CASSQDSIRDEQFF. The CDR3 coding sequence is TGTGCCAGCAGCCAGGACAGTATCAGGGATGAGCAGTTCTTC.

This clonotype was found a few times. The rearrangement uses TRBV27 and TRBJ2-2; a weak D match, TRBD2 (6 bases). The CDR3 runs to 15 residues. The V end was cut by 3 bases, the J end by 7 bases, with 15 bases between. Germline CDR1 MNHEY, CDR2 SMNVEV (reference sequence). In DNA, the CDR3 is TGTGCCAGCAGTTTCGCAGGGAGGATAATCGGGGAGCTGTTTTTT. As protein: CASSFAGRIIGELFF.

The V gene is TRBV27, the J gene TRBJ2-7; tentatively, D is TRBD1 (5 bases). The CDR3 sequence is 14 residues long. Germline loops: CDR1 MNHEY, CDR2 SMNVEV (reference sequence). The V gene lost 5 bases and the J gene lost 0 bases, with 11 bases spanning the gap. CDR3 region: CASSPRTFSYEQYF. The DNA of the CDR3 is TGTGCCAGCAGTCCCAGGACATTCTCCTACGAGCAGTACTTC.

To note about this clonotype: The junction does not match germline at one end; this may be a read error. The V gene is TRBV6-5, the J gene TRBJ1-1; 8 bases fit TRBD1. The V gene's germline CDR1 is MNHEY and CDR2 SVGAGI. This CDR3 contains 16 residues. CDR3: CACSLQGAGYRTEAFF. The CDR3 bases are TGTGCCTGCAGTCTCCAGGGGGCAGGGTATCGGACTGAAGCTTTCTTT.

Points on this clonotype: A much larger clone lies a single base off, so this may be a read error. The rearrangement links TRBV12-3 or TRBV12-4 to TRBJ1-2; D is possibly TRBD1 (5 bases). V shed 5 bases and J shed 11 bases, with 18 bases lying between them. The CDR3 spans 13 residues. The CDR3 DNA is TGTGCCAGCAGTCCCAGGGCATGGGCCTTATACACCTTC. It encodes CASSPRAWALYTF.